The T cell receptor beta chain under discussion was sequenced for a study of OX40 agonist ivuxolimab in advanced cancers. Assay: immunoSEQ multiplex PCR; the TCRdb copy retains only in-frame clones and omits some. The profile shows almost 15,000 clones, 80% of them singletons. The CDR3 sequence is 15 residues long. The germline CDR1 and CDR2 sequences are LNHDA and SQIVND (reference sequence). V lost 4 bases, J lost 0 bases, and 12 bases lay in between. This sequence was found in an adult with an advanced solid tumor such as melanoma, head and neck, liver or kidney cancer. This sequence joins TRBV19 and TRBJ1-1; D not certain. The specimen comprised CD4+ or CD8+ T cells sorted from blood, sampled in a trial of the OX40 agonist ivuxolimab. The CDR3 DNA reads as TGTGCCAGTAGTAGTGGAGGCTTTGTGAACACTGAAGCTTTCTTT. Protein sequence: CASSSGGFVNTEAFF.